This T cell receptor (beta chain) was sequenced during a study of blood T cell repertoires in COVID-19 (TCRdb year 2020). With regard to the full study: Recovered participants in ImmuneRACE Cohort 3 were defined as having two consecutive negative NP/OP PCR tests, clearance from a healthcare professional, or resolution of symptoms. Collaborator samples came from the United States, Italy and Spain and covered acute and convalescent phases of COVID-19. The material from the prospective study consisted of cDNA or gDNA derived from T cells, B-cell-depleted T cells, or PBMCs. The dataset comprised deeply sampled blood TCRbeta repertoires from subjects exposed to, actively infected with, or recovered from COVID-19. The repertoires were made available in a free public database intended to serve as a resource for research on the immune response to SARS-CoV-2. Samples were obtained from the ongoing ImmuneRACE study (first 160 participants) and from 1,254 subjects provided by 6 global collaborators. The sample metadata nearly always contained a de-identified subject ID, COVID-19 status, age in years and sex. Where HLA class I and class II types were available, the types were taken from metadata supplied by the sample provider, not from assay-based typing.

TCRbeta CDR3 regions were amplified from genomic DNA by means of the immunoSEQ Assay, a bias-controlled multiplex PCR. The paper's processing steps were these. Within the assay, amplification of reference gene primers was used to estimate how many nucleated cells each sample contained. Sequence reads were collapsed and filtered to measure the absolute abundance of every unique TCRbeta CDR3 rearrangement. Productive Simpson clonality was computed per sample as the square root of Simpson's diversity index over productive rearrangements. The clones in this table, taken by TCRdb from immuneACCESS, are in-frame only. Not every clone is retained; where verified, under half of the shortfall comes from an unresolved V gene, and the cause of the rest is unknown. V, J and clone size derive from that table, while D and trimming were established from the DNA sequence. For this sample the table gives about 210,000 clones, of which roughly nine tenths were detected only once. In total, the top ten clones hold about 22% of the sample.

This clone was recorded at least ten times. Its antigen is not yet known. The record has no base qualities; no much larger clone is one base away. The same CDR3 is also encoded by other DNA sequences in this sample. Participants in the prospective study were aged roughly 18 to 90 years, lived in under 30 United States geographic areas, and enrolled through a virtual design. To assign participants to cohorts, the prospective study relied on clinical history that participants themselves reported in a screening survey and a study questionnaire. Each participant in the prospective study had whole blood, serum and a nasopharyngeal or oropharyngeal swab collected by mobile phlebotomists. Over a roughly 2-month period, participants in the prospective study had the option of providing additional blood draws and questionnaires. Blood samples from the prospective study were shipped frozen or at room temperature prior to DNA extraction.

The CDR3 numbers 15 residues from cysteine through phenylalanine. CDR3 DNA only is kept here, 45 bases in frame from base 1. For this chain, trimming is 3 bases at the V end and 7 bases at the J end, and the number of junction bases without a gene match is 4. Sequences SGHAT (CDR1) and FQNNGV (CDR2) are obtained from the germline V gene. What the research found in general, with its limitations: Clinical and demographic metadata were provided uncurated, with the amount varying by source and participant.

The V gene is TRBV11-2 and the J gene is TRBJ2-1; 12 central bases correspond to TRBD2. The source is a woman between 40 and 55 years old in a cohort exposed to, infected with or recovered from COVID-19 (not recorded which). The specimen sequenced was PBMCs or T cells enriched from blood (not recorded which). The nucleotide sequence is TGTGCCAGCAGCTTGACTAGCGGGAGTAGGAATGAGCAGTTCTTC. This encodes CASSLTSGSRNEQFF.